The rows below give T cell receptor beta chains drawn from one sample of a study of blood T cell repertoires in COVID-19. Only in-frame clones appear in the TCRdb table, and some are missing; sequencing was by immunoSEQ multiplex PCR. Of about 360,000 clones in the sample, approximately 86% are singletons; the top ten hold around 2.9%. Sequences were obtained from peripheral blood. The receptors originated from a human donor in a cohort sampled during active COVID-19. Each CDR3 is given with its conserved first and last residue. D genes are given only for firm matches. The size field is filled for only some rows; it gives once, few, many or a size class.

J | size | length | D | V | CDR3 | DNA
TRBJ2-3 | NA | 16 | TRBD2 | TRBV7-9 | CASTHPAGDSTDTQYF | TGTGCCAGCACCCACCCGGCGGGGGACTCCACAGATACGCAGTATTTT
TRBJ2-2 | NA | 14 | TRBD1 | TRBV5-4 | CASEQGNSAGELFF | TGTGCCAGCGAACAGGGGAATTCGGCCGGGGAGCTGTTTTTT
TRBJ2-2 | few | 15 | TRBD2 | TRBV7-9 | CASSFVTGGTGELFF | TGTGCCAGCAGCTTCGTGACGGGGGGCACCGGGGAGCTGTTTTTT
TRBJ2-5 | few | 16 | TRBD2 | TRBV11-2 | CASSLGTSGNQETQYF | TGTGCCAGCAGCTTAGGGACTAGCGGAAACCAAGAGACCCAGTACTTC
TRBJ2-3 | NA | 15 | NA | TRBV2 | CASSVSMRNTDTQYF | TGTGCCAGCAGTGTTAGTATGAGGAACACAGATACGCAGTATTTT
TRBJ2-2 | NA | 16 | TRBD2 | TRBV3-1/TRBV3-2 | CASSQDAGGPSGELFF | TGTGCCAGCAGCCAAGATGCGGGGGGGCCGTCCGGGGAGCTGTTTTTT
TRBJ2-7 | NA | 14 | TRBD1 | TRBV6-5 | CASKNSGQGYEQYF | TGTGCCAGCAAAAATTCGGGACAGGGGTACGAGCAGTACTTC
TRBJ2-1 | NA | 15 | TRBD2 | TRBV9 | CASSVEQRGPDEQFF | TGTGCCAGCAGCGTAGAGCAGCGGGGCCCCGATGAGCAGTTCTTC
TRBJ2-5 | NA | 13 | NA | TRBV2 | CASSSDSTETQYF | TGTGCCAGCAGTAGCGACAGCACAGAGACCCAGTACTTC
TRBJ2-7 | NA | 15 | NA | TRBV2 | CASSEEVLVPWEQYF | TGTGCCAGCAGTGAGGAGGTCCTAGTCCCTTGGGAGCAGTACTTC
TRBJ2-7 | NA | 14 | TRBD1 | TRBV28 | CASRPTGAPYEQYF | TGTGCCAGCAGACCTACAGGGGCCCCCTACGAGCAGTACTTC
TRBJ2-2 | NA | 14 | NA | TRBV6-1 | CASSDQTGPGELFF | TGTGCCAGCAGTGACCAGACAGGCCCCGGGGAGCTGTTTTTT
TRBJ2-7 | NA | 14 | NA | TRBV7-8 | CASSHILGSYEQYF | TGTGCCAGCAGCCACATACTAGGTTCCTACGAGCAGTACTTC
TRBJ1-3 | NA | 13 | NA | TRBV28 | CASSPSGMNTIYF | TGTGCCAGCAGCCCATCGGGGATGAACACCATATATTTT
TRBJ2-5 | NA | 14 | NA | TRBV6-5 | CASSTTGEQETQYF | TGTGCCAGCAGCACAACAGGAGAACAAGAGACCCAGTACTTC
TRBJ2-2 | NA | 13 | NA | TRBV11-3 | CASSQNSVGELFF | TGTGCCAGCAGCCAAAACTCGGTCGGGGAGCTGTTTTTT
TRBJ2-5 | NA | 15 | NA | TRBV9 | CASSIGGGEQETQYF | TGTGCCAGCAGCATAGGAGGCGGGGAACAAGAGACCCAGTACTTC
TRBJ2-7 | NA | 17 | TRBD2 | TRBV5-1 | CASSYNPGLAESYEQYF | TGCGCCAGCAGCTACAACCCCGGACTAGCGGAGTCGTACGAGCAGTACTTC
TRBJ2-1 | NA | 17 | TRBD2 | TRBV4-1 | CASSLFPTSGRSNEQFF | TGCGCCAGCAGCCTTTTCCCAACTAGCGGGAGAAGCAATGAGCAGTTCTTC
TRBJ2-2 | NA | 16 | TRBD1 | TRBV7-8 | CASSLRDREWAGELFF | TGTGCCAGCAGCTTAAGGGACAGGGAGTGGGCCGGGGAGCTGTTTTTT
TRBJ2-5 | NA | 16 | NA | TRBV15 | CATSRVRGGPSGTQYF | TGTGCCACCAGCAGAGTTCGCGGGGGCCCTTCGGGGACCCAGTACTTC
TRBJ2-2 | NA | 16 | TRBD1 | TRBV11-1 | CASSRWTGGDTGELFF | TGTGCCAGCAGCCGTTGGACAGGGGGAGACACCGGGGAGCTGTTTTTT
TRBJ2-1 | NA | 15 | NA | TRBV11-3 | CASSLDGVATNEQFF | TGTGCCAGCAGCTTAGACGGGGTAGCCACTAATGAGCAGTTCTTC
TRBJ1-2 | NA | 13 | NA | TRBV19 | CASNYGRSYGYTF | TGTGCCAGTAACTATGGGAGGTCCTATGGCTACACCTTC
TRBJ2-3 | NA | 14 | NA | TRBV3-1/TRBV3-2 | CASSQVGRQDTQYF | TGTGCCAGCAGCCAGGTTGGTAGACAAGATACGCAGTATTTT
TRBJ1-1 | NA | 13 | NA | TRBV29-1 | CSVVKQGGTEAFF | TGCAGCGTTGTGAAGCAGGGAGGGACTGAAGCTTTCTTT
TRBJ1-1 | NA | 13 | NA | TRBV19 | CASSIKEAQEAFF | TGTGCCAGTAGTATAAAAGAGGCCCAGGAAGCTTTCTTT
TRBJ2-1 | NA | 16 | TRBD1 | TRBV27 | CASSRLDRGAYNEQFF | TGTGCCAGCAGTCGATTAGACAGGGGAGCCTACAATGAGCAGTTCTTC
TRBJ1-6 | once | 13 | NA | TRBV6-6 | CASSYAENSPLHF | TGTGCCAGCAGTTACGCAGAAAATTCACCCCTCCACTTT
TRBJ1-1 | NA | 11 | NA | TRBV19 | CASRGITEAFF | TGTGCCAGTCGCGGGATAACTGAAGCTTTCTTT
TRBJ2-2 | NA | 16 | NA | TRBV7-8 | CASSFESSVNTGELFF | TGTGCCAGCAGCTTTGAGTCTTCTGTGAACACCGGGGAGCTGTTTTTT
TRBJ2-6 | once | 14 | NA | TRBV6-4 | CASSAVSGANVLTF | TGTGCCAGCAGTGCCGTATCTGGGGCCAACGTCCTGACTTTC
TRBJ2-7 | NA | 16 | TRBD2 | TRBV15 | CATSRDRQAGDYEQYF | TGTGCCACCAGCAGAGATCGTCAAGCGGGAGACTACGAGCAGTACTTC
TRBJ1-4 | NA | 12 | NA | TRBV30 | CAYRERDEKLFF | TGTGCCTACAGGGAGAGGGATGAAAAACTGTTTTTT
TRBJ2-3 | NA | 18 | TRBD2 | TRBV4-1 | CASSRKSGTSTSTDTQYF | TGCGCCAGCAGCCGAAAGTCCGGGACTAGCACTAGCACAGATACGCAGTATTTT
TRBJ1-2 | NA | 12 | NA | TRBV19 | CASSIRGAGYTF | TGTGCCAGTAGTATCCGCGGAGCTGGCTACACCTTC
TRBJ2-7 | NA | 14 | NA | TRBV7-9 | CASSVSVEGYEQYF | TGTGCCAGCAGCGTGTCAGTGGAGGGCTACGAGCAGTACTTC
TRBJ1-6 | NA | 14 | NA | TRBV20-1 | CSASYTGYNSPLHF | TGCAGTGCTAGTTACACAGGGTATAATTCACCCCTCCACTTT
TRBJ2-7 | NA | 15 | TRBD2 | TRBV10-1 | CASSASGRASYEQYF | TGCGCCAGCAGTGCTAGCGGGAGGGCCTCCTACGAGCAGTACTTC
TRBJ1-1 | once | 13 | TRBD1 | TRBV29-1 | CSVQGSGDTEAFF | TGCAGCGTACAGGGGTCGGGGGACACTGAAGCTTTCTTT
TRBJ1-2 | few | 13 | NA | TRBV15 | CATSRQGQYGYTF | TGTGCCACCAGCAGACAGGGGCAATATGGCTACACCTTC
TRBJ2-3 | NA | 14 | NA | TRBV10-3 | CAIRPGGSTDTQYF | TGTGCCATCAGGCCAGGAGGGAGCACAGATACGCAGTATTTT
TRBJ2-1 | NA | 15 | NA | TRBV7-3 | CAGSLTSASYNEQFF | TGTGCCGGCAGCTTAACGAGCGCGTCCTACAATGAGCAGTTCTTC
TRBJ2-1 | NA | 15 | NA | TRBV6-5 | CASRLQGTSKNEQFF | TGTGCCAGCAGGCTACAGGGAACATCGAAAAATGAGCAGTTCTTC
TRBJ1-4 | NA | 17 | NA | TRBV5-6 | CASSLGPSGGAGEKLFF | TGTGCCAGCAGCTTGGGACCCTCGGGGGGGGCAGGAGAAAAACTGTTTTTT
TRBJ2-3 | NA | 15 | TRBD2 | TRBV7-8 | CASSISRLAGDTQYF | TGTGCCAGCAGCATAAGCAGACTAGCCGGCGATACGCAGTATTTT
TRBJ2-3 | NA | 12 | NA | TRBV3-1/TRBV3-2 | CASSHLTDTQYF | TGTGCCAGCAGCCACCTCACAGATACGCAGTATTTT
TRBJ2-7 | NA | 15 | NA | TRBV28 | CASSMRDRVSYEQYF | TGTGCCAGCAGTATGCGGGACAGAGTCTCCTACGAGCAGTACTTC
TRBJ1-5 | NA | 13 | TRBD1 | TRBV27 | CASSQGADQPQHF | TGTGCCAGCAGCCAGGGGGCTGATCAGCCCCAGCATTTT
TRBJ2-7 | NA | 16 | TRBD1 | TRBV18 | CASSHRDRVNSYEQYF | TGTGCCAGCTCGCACCGGGACAGGGTAAACTCCTACGAGCAGTACTTC
TRBJ2-1 | NA | 16 | TRBD2 | TRBV2 | CASEGLAARSYNEQFF | TGTGCCAGCGAGGGACTAGCGGCGAGATCCTACAATGAGCAGTTCTTC
TRBJ2-7 | once | 14 | TRBD1 | TRBV6-6 | CASSGTGVSYEQYF | TGTGCCAGCAGCGGGACAGGGGTATCCTACGAGCAGTACTTC
TRBJ1-5 | NA | 16 | NA | TRBV5-3 | CARSMSVGEGNQPQHF | TGTGCCAGAAGCATGTCCGTGGGGGAGGGCAATCAGCCCCAGCATTTT
TRBJ1-1 | NA | 10 | NA | TRBV29-1 | CSVDTLSLVF | TGCAGCGTTGATACTCTAAGCTTAGTCTTT